A single T cell receptor beta chain is shown here with its context. Germline lookup yields CDR1 LNHDA and CDR2 SQIVND (reference sequence). This CDR3 spans 17 amino acids. The V gene lost 1 base and the J gene lost 2 bases, with 17 bases spanning the gap. This specimen comes from a study of OX40 agonist ivuxolimab in advanced cancers. Background on the study: Ivuxolimab doses were 0.01, 0.1, 0.3, 1.5, 3 or 10 mg/kg every 2 weeks.

Repertoires were generated with immunoSEQ multiplex PCR, while TCRdb's copy carries only in-frame clones and drops some. The repertoire holds 75,000 to 80,000 clones, with more than 70% as singletons. The chain links TRBV19 to TRBJ1-1; D is undetermined. The sequencing here drew on CD4+ or CD8+ T cells sorted from blood, taken in a trial of the OX40 agonist ivuxolimab. This TCR derives from an adult with an advanced solid tumor such as melanoma, head and neck, liver or kidney cancer. The CDR3 sequence is CASSIVPNKGRNTEAFF. Here the CDR3 DNA reads TGTGCCAGTAGTATAGTCCCTAACAAGGGCCGAAACACTGAAGCTTTCTTT.